This TCR beta chain was documented in a study of shared clonotypes between healthy human individuals. The naive CD8 population came from CD45RO-negative cells selected for CCR7, without terminally differentiated effector memory CD45RA+ cells. The CDR3 runs to 14 residues. Trimming took off 1 base at V and 1 base at J, with 6 bases between the two ends. Germline CDR1 MDHEN, CDR2 SYDVKM. Clones were read by immunoSEQ multiplex PCR, and TCRdb kept only the in-frame ones, dropping some. The sample contains 550,000 to 750,000 clones, roughly 95% of which appear only once. About this clone itself: Antigen unknown.

General study points: The donor pool, a small one, limited the genetic and exposure-history diversity represented.

The rearrangement uses TRBV28 and TRBJ2-3, with D possibly TRBD2 on 6 matching bases. Sequenced input: naive CD8+ T cells sorted from blood. This TCR was sampled from a woman in her twenties or thirties in good health. The CDR3 DNA follows: TGTGCCAGCAGTTTATCTAGCGGCACAGATACGCAGTATTTT. Its translation is CASSLSSGTDTQYF.